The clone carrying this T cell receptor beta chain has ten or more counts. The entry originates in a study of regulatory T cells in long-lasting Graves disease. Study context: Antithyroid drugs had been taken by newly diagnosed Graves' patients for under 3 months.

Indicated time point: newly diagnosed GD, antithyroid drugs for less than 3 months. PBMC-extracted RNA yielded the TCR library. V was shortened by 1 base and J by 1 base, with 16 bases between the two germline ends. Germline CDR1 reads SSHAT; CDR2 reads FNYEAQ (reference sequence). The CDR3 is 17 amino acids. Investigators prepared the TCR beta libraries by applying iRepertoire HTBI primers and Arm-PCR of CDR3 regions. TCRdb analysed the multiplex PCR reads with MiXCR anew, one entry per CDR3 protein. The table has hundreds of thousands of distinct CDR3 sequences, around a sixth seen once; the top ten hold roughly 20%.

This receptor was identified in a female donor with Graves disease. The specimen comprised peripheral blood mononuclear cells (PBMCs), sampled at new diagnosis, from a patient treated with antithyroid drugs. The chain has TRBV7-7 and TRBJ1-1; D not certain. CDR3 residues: CASSLEDPEKPNTEAFF. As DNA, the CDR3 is TGTGCCAGCAGCTTAGAAGACCCGGAAAAACCGAACACTGAAGCTTTCTTT.